This entry concerns a single T cell receptor beta chain. Its specificity is unknown. The germline V gene encodes CDR1 SQVTM and CDR2 ANQGSEA. The CDR3 extends over 14 amino acids. The germline V and J ends were trimmed by 6 bases and 0 bases, with 15 bases remaining between them. The sort gate was single viable CD3+CD4+CD8-CD45RO+ cells for memory CD4+ T cells. After thawing, CD4+ T cells were positively selected. This table comes from immunoSEQ multiplex PCR, and its TCRdb copy is limited to in-frame clones, with some not included. In the table there are about 52,000 clones, more than 70% of which are singletons. This sample stems from a study of memory CD4+ T cells and cytomegalovirus serostatus. Study details: Healthy Belgian adult donors included 9 or 10 CMV-positive and 24 CMV-negative people. Findings of the study overall: A US-trained random forest predicted CMV serostatus with median AUC around 0.9.

The genes are TRBV29-1 and TRBJ2-7; no clear D gene. This clonotype was obtained from an adult in good health and CMV-seropositive. Sequenced material: memory CD4+ T cells from blood. DNA of the CDR3: TGCAGCGTGACCACTACGAGGAGCTCCTACGAGCAGTACTTC. This sequence encodes CSVTTTRSSYEQYF.